This T cell receptor beta chain was recovered during a study of blood T cell repertoires in COVID-19. Study-level information: Researchers got acute and convalescent COVID-19 samples from the United States, Italy and Spain. PBMCs, B-cell-depleted T cells, or T cells were the source of the cDNA or gDNA that made up the material.

Original handling: How many nucleated cells were present was estimated from reference gene primer amplification. Assay used: immunoSEQ multiplex PCR; TCRdb lists only in-frame clones, some missing. V, J and clone size derive from that table, while D and trimming were established from the DNA sequence. The table shows about 130,000 clones, with 65% to 90% occurring only once. Material for sequencing was peripheral blood. This sequence was found in a woman aged 80 or over with acute or convalescent COVID-19.

Written as DNA, the CDR3 is TGTGCCAGCAGTTCTGAGACAGTCACTGAAGCTTTCTTT. This codes for CASSSETVTEAFF. The chain uses TRBV6-5 and TRBJ1-1; D possibly corresponds to TRBD1 (5 bases). V was shortened by 4 bases and J by 4 bases, with 10 bases between the two germline ends. The germline V gene encodes CDR1 MNHEY and CDR2 SVGAGI. The CDR3 contains 13 residues.